One and the same sample provided the 15 T cell receptor beta chains below, sequenced in a study of patients and donors after allogeneic stem cell transplantation. Using its own MiXCR run on the RT-PCR reads, TCRdb lists one record per CDR3 protein. The table includes approximately 98,000 distinct CDR3 sequences, approximately 40% detected once. Sample: blood, either unsorted or a sorted T cell fraction (not recorded which). These receptors came from a human donor who was either an allogeneic HSCT recipient or a stem cell or donor lymphocyte infusion donor (not recorded which). It is not recorded whose cells these are; they may come from a transplant donor.

V usage is TRBV19 and J usage is TRBJ1-5, with D maybe TRBD1 (6 bases). Germline lookup yields CDR1 LNHDA and CDR2 SQIVND (reference sequence). The CDR3 is 16 amino acids. The germline V and J ends were trimmed by 7 bases and 0 bases, with 16 bases remaining between them. Here the CDR3 DNA reads TGTGCCAGTAAAGCGGGGGGCGGTCATAGCAATCAGCCCCAGCATTTT. It specifies CASKAGGGHSNQPQHF. Using reference TRBV19 and TRBJ1-5 for the parts outside the CDR3, the full variable domain is DGGITQSPKYLFRKEGQNVTLSCEQNLNHDAMYWYRQDPGQGLRLIYYSQIVNDFQKGDIAEGYSVSREKKESFPLTVTSAQKNPTAFYLCASKAGGGHSNQPQHFGDGTRLSIL.

This chain connects TRBV7-2 to TRBJ2-4; the D gene is possibly TRBD1 (5 bases). V dropped 6 bases and J dropped 1 base, with 19 bases sitting between them. Looked up from germline, CDR1 is SGHTA and CDR2 is FQGNSA. The CDR3 has 17 amino acids. The CDR3 DNA reads as TGTGCCAGCAGTTTGCAGGGAATGGCTACGGCCAAAAACATTCAGTACTTC. Protein product: CASSLQGMATAKNIQYF. The variable domain in full, with the rest retrieved from reference TRBV7-2 and TRBJ2-4, is GAGVSQSPSNKVTEKGKDVELRCDPISGHTALYWYRQSLGQGLEFLIYFQGNSAPDKSGLPSDRFSAERTGGSVSTLTIQRTQQEDSAVYLCASSLQGMATAKNIQYFGAGTRLSVL.

This clonotype was seen a few times. The CDR3 loop reads CSATRDSTQPQHF. The CDR3, as DNA: TGCAGTGCTACAAGGGACAGCACACAGCCCCAGCATTTT. This chain connects TRBV20-1 to TRBJ1-5; 7 bases are a match to TRBD1. CDR1 is DFQATT, CDR2 SNEGSKA, per germline (reference sequence). V dropped 4 bases and J dropped 7; count of bases not matched to a gene: 7. The CDR3 covers 13 residues.

The chain uses TRBV19 and TRBJ2-2; TRBD1 matches 8 bases. This CDR3 is built from 14 residues. With 6 bases clipped from V and 7 bases from J, the junction kept 7 bases outside the gene matches. The germline gives CDR1 LNHDA, CDR2 SQIVND (reference sequence). CDR3 residues: CASSAQGVLGELFF. The DNA for the CDR3 is TGTGCCAGTAGCGCACAGGGGGTTCTCGGGGAGCTGTTTTTT.

The chain recombines TRBV6-2 or TRBV6-3 with TRBJ2-2; D is possibly TRBD2 (6 bases). Trimming removed 1 base at V and 3 bases at J, with 12 bases between. The CDR3 covers 16 residues. In germline, CDR1 is MNHEY, CDR2 SVGEGT. As DNA, the CDR3 is TGTGCCAGCAGTTACTTCGTGGGAGGAGACACCGGGGAGCTGTTTTTT. Its protein product is CASSYFVGGDTGELFF.

CDR3 region: CASSVDGINTEAFF. CDR3 in DNA: TGTGCCAGCAGCGTAGATGGGATAAACACTGAAGCTTTCTTT. The chain uses TRBV9 and TRBJ1-1, with unresolved D. V was pared by 0 bases and J by 2 bases, with 8 bases between. Germline CDR1 SGDLS, CDR2 YYNGEE. The CDR3 length is 14 residues.

The V gene is TRBV28, the J gene TRBJ1-1, with D hard to call. CDR1 and CDR2 from the germline V gene are MDHEN and SYDVKM. V shed 2 bases and J shed 4 bases, with 14 bases lying between them. The CDR3 spans 15 residues. CDR3 sequence reads: CASSLHTAMFTEAFF. In DNA form, the CDR3 reads TGTGCCAGCAGTTTACATACAGCTATGTTCACTGAAGCTTTCTTT.

This chain links TRBV5-1 with TRBJ2-1; D gene unclear. This CDR3 has 14 amino acids. V lost 4 bases and J 2 bases, leaving 10 bases between the germline ends. Germline lookup yields CDR1 SGHRS and CDR2 YFSETQ. The CDR3 sequence: CASSGVGPYNEQFF. CDR3 sequence (DNA): TGCGCCAGCAGCGGGGTAGGGCCCTACAATGAGCAGTTCTTC.

The rearrangement links TRBV12-3 or TRBV12-4 to TRBJ1-6; perhaps TRBD1 as D (5 bases). The CDR3 spans 15 residues. Trimming shortened V by 6 bases and J by 7 bases, and 16 bases separated the two germline ends. The CDR3 DNA reads TGTGCCAGCAGCCCTCCGGGACGGGGAAATTCACCCCTCCACTTT. It encodes CASSPPGRGNSPLHF.

V usage is TRBV29-1 and J usage is TRBJ1-2; D is possibly TRBD1 (6 bases). This CDR3 has 14 amino acids. Trimming took off 4 bases at V and 4 bases at J, with 16 bases between the two ends. Germline V gene sequence: CDR1 SQVTM, CDR2 ANQGSEA. In DNA, the CDR3 is TGCAGCGTTGCCAGGAGGGGGGGTGGCTATGGCTACACCTTC. Translated, it gives CSVARRGGGYGYTF. Using reference TRBV29-1 and TRBJ1-2 for the parts outside the CDR3, the full variable domain is SAVISQKPSRDICQRGTSLTIQCQVDSQVTMMFWYRQQPGQSLTLIATANQGSEATYESGFVIDKFPISRPNLTFSTLTVSNMSPEDSSIYLCSVARRGGGYGYTFGSGTRLTVV.

This clonotype was observed a handful of times. The chain uses TRBV10-3 and TRBJ2-3; D call uncertain. V lost 7 bases and J lost 2, with 10 bases in between. This CDR3 has 13 amino acids. From germline, CDR1 is ENHRY and CDR2 SYGVKD. The CDR3 reads CAITGLPTDTQYF. In DNA form, the CDR3 reads TGTGCCATCACCGGCCTCCCCACAGATACGCAGTATTTT.

This clonotype was detected a few times. This sequence joins TRBV29-1 and TRBJ1-3; D is unresolved. The CDR3 runs 12 residues. Looked up from germline, CDR1 is SQVTM and CDR2 is ANQGSEA. Trimming cost V 2 bases and J 0 bases, with 2 bases left between them. The CDR3 spells CSVESSGNTIYF. The CDR3 DNA follows: TGCAGCGTTGAAAGCTCTGGAAACACCATATATTTT. Full variable domain (rest looked up from reference TRBV29-1 and TRBJ1-3): SAVISQKPSRDICQRGTSLTIQCQVDSQVTMMFWYRQQPGQSLTLIATANQGSEATYESGFVIDKFPISRPNLTFSTLTVSNMSPEDSSIYLCSVESSGNTIYFGEGSWLTVV.

This chain connects TRBV3-1 to TRBJ2-2; D might be TRBD1 (6 bases). V was trimmed by 5 bases and J by 3 bases, leaving 7 bases between them. Per the germline V gene, CDR1 is LGHDT and CDR2 is YNNKEL (reference sequence). CDR3 length equals 13 residues. CDR3 nucleotide sequence: TGTGCCAGCAGCTGGACAGACACCGGGGAGCTGTTTTTT. This gives the protein CASSWTDTGELFF.

This clonotype was recorded a few times. The chain uses TRBV6-2 or TRBV6-3 and TRBJ2-3, with D unresolved. Germline V gene data show CDR1 as MNHEY and CDR2 as SVGEGT. With 8 bases removed from V and 6 bases from J, the gap between germline ends came to 21 bases. The CDR3 is 15 amino acids. The CDR3 reads CASLMDVRPIDTQYF. The CDR3 DNA is TGTGCCAGCCTCATGGACGTCAGGCCCATCGATACGCAGTATTTT.

This clonotype was recorded a few times. The chain is built from TRBV10-2 and TRBJ1-5; TRBD1 matches 10 bases. This CDR3 spans 14 amino acids. The V gene's germline CDR1 is WSHSY and CDR2 SAAADI. After removal of 9 bases from V and 5 bases from J, the junction contained 7 bases not matched to a gene. The CDR3: CASRGQGRDQPQHF. CDR3 bases: TGCGCCAGTAGGGGACAGGGGAGGGATCAGCCCCAGCATTTT.